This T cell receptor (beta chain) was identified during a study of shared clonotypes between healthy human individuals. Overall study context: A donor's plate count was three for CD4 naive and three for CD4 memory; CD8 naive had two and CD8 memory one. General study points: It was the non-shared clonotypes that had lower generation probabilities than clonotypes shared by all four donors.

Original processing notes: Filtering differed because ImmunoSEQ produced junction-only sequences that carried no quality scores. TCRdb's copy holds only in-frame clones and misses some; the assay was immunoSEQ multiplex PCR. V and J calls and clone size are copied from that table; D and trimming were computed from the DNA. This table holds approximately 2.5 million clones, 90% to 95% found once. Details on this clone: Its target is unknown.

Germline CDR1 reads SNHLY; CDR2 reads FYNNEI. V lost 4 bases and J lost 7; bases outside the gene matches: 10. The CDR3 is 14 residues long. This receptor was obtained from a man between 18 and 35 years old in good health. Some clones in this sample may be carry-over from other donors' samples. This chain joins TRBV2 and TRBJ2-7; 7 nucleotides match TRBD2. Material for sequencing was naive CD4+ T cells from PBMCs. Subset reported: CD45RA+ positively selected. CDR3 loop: CASSGSGGFGEQYF. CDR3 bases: TGTGCCAGCAGTGGCTCCGGGGGGTTCGGAGAGCAGTACTTC.